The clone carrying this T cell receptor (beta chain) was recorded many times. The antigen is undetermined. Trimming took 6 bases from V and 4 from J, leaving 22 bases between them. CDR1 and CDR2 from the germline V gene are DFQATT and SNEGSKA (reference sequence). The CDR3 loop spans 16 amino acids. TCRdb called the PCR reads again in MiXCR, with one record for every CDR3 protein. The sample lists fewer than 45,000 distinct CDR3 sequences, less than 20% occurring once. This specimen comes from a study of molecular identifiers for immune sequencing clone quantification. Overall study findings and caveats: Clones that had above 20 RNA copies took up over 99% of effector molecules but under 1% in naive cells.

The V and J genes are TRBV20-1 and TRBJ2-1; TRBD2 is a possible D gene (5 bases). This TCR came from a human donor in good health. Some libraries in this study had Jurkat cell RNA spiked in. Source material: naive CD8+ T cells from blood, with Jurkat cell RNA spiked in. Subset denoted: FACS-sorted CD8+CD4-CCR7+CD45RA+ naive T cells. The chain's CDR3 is CSANDLASGFYNEQFF. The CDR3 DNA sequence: TGCAGTGCCAACGACCTAGCCTCGGGGTTTTACAATGAGCAGTTCTTC.